These 6 T cell receptor beta chains were all obtained from the same sample, sequenced in a study of response to subunit inactivated influenza vaccine. TCRdb reprocessed the RT-PCR reads with MiXCR, giving one entry per CDR3 protein. The sample shows 700,000 to 900,000 distinct CDR3 sequences, around 20% of them seen only once. Sequenced here: PBMCs from blood, sampled roughly 5 days after vaccination. The receptors were sampled from a man aged 45-65 years who received an inactivated influenza vaccine.

This clonotype came up a few times. The CDR3 coding sequence is TGTGCCAGCAATGAGGATCAGCCCCAGCATTTT. It is translated as CASNEDQPQHF. The genes are TRBV7-3 and TRBJ1-5; D unresolved. This CDR3 comprises 11 residues. The V end lost 7 bases, the J end lost 5 bases, and 6 bases lay between the germline ends. CDR1 is SGHTA, CDR2 FQGTGA, per germline.

V and J are TRBV12-3 or TRBV12-4 and TRBJ2-7; TRBD1 matches 7 bases. CDR3 length: 14 residues. Losses at the gene ends were 4 bases for V and 2 bases for J; bases not matched to a gene: 5. The CDR3 nucleotides read TGTGCCAGCAGTTACAGGGGAACTCCCTACGAGCAGTACTTC. Protein product: CASSYRGTPYEQYF.

This clonotype occurred a few times. The CDR3 region is CASSQEWRASYNEQFF. The CDR3 DNA reads TGTGCCAGCAGCCAGGAATGGAGGGCCTCCTACAATGAGCAGTTCTTC. V gene TRBV4-2 combines with J gene TRBJ2-1; a weak D match, TRBD2 (6 bases). V lost 3 bases, J lost 0 bases, and 12 bases lay in between. This CDR3 region has 16 residues. Germline V lookup: CDR1 LGHNA, CDR2 YNFKEQ.

This clonotype turned up a few times. J is TRBJ2-1 and V is TRBV7-2; 11 bases are shared with TRBD2. The J segment lost 4 bases and the V segment lost 5 bases, leaving 4 bases of the junction unmatched. This CDR3 region has 15 residues. Germline-derived CDR1 and CDR2 are SGHTA and FQGNSA. The CDR3 DNA follows: TGTGCCAGCAGCAAAGGGACTAGCGGATACAATGAGCAGTTCTTC. It codes for CASSKGTSGYNEQFF.

The chain has TRBV20-1 and TRBJ2-5; 15 nucleotides line up with TRBD2. V shed 5 bases and J 0 bases; nucleotides not matched to a gene: 10. The CDR3 contains 18 residues. Germline CDR1 and CDR2: DFQATT and SNEGSKA (reference sequence). The CDR3 region has the DNA TGCAGTGCTCAGGGACCGGGACTAGCGGGGGGCAACCAAGAGACCCAGTACTTC. Amino acid sequence: CSAQGPGLAGGNQETQYF.

The chain employs TRBV30 and TRBJ2-5, with D possibly matching TRBD2 (5 bases). This CDR3 region has 12 residues. CDR1 is GTSNPN, CDR2 SVGIG, per germline (reference sequence). V was trimmed by 1 base and J by 13 bases, leaving 16 bases between them. The CDR3 spells CAWSELVGNPYF. CDR3 DNA sequence: TGTGCCTGGAGTGAACTAGTCGGTAATCCGTACTTC. The full variable domain, completed using reference TRBV30 and TRBJ2-5, is SQTIHQWPATLVQPVGSPLSLECTVEGTSNPNLYWYRQAAGRGLQLLFYSVGIGQISSEVPQNLSASRPQDRQFILSSKKLLLSDSGFYLCAWSELVGNPYFGPGTRLLVL.